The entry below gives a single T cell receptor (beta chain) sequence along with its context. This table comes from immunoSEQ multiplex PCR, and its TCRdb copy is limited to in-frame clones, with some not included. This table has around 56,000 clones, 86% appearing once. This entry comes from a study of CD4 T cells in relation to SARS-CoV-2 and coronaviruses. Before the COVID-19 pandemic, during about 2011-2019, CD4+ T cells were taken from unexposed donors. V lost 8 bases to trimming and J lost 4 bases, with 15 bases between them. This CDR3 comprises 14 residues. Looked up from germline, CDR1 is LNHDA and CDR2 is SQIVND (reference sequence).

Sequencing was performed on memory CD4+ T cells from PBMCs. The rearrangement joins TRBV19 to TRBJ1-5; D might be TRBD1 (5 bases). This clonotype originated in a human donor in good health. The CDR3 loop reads CASGLSRGNQPQHF. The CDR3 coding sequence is TGTGCCAGTGGTCTATCCCGGGGGAATCAGCCCCAGCATTTT.